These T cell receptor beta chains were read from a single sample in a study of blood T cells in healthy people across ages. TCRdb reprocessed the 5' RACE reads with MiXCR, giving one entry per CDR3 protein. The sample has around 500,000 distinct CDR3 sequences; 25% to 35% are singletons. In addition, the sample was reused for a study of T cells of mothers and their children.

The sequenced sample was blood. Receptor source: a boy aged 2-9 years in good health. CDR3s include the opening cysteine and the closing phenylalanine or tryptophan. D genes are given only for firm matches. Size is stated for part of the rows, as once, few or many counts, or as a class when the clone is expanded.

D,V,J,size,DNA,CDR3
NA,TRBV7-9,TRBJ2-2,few,TGTGCCAGCAACCCGGGGGGCTATAACACCGGGGAGCTGTTTTTT,CASNPGGYNTGELFF
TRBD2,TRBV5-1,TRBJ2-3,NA,TGCGCCAGCAGCTTGGTGGGAGCGGGATACGGAGAGGATACGCAGTATTTT,CASSLVGAGYGEDTQYF
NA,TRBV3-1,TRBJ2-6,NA,TGTGCCAGCAGCCAAAGGGGGTTTTACTCTGGGGCCAACGTCCTGACTTTC,CASSQRGFYSGANVLTF
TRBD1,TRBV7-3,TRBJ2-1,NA,TGTGCCAGCAGCTCCCCAGGGGGTTACGACAATGAGCAGTTCTTC,CASSSPGGYDNEQFF
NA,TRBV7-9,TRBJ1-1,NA,TGTGCCAGCAGCCCTGGGGGTGAAGCTTTCTTT,CASSPGGEAFF
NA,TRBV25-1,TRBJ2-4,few,TGTGCCAGCAGAGCCCCGGGAACCAAAAACATTCAGTACTTC,CASRAPGTKNIQYF
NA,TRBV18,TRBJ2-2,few,TGTGCCAGCTCACCAACCGGGACGGCCAACACCGGGGAGCTGTTTTTT,CASSPTGTANTGELFF
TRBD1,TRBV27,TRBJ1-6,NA,TGTGCCAGCAGTCCTGGACAGGGGCGGAATTCACCCCTCCACTTT,CASSPGQGRNSPLHF
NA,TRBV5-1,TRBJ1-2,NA,TGCGCCAGCAGCCCACTACAACAGACAACCTATGGCTACACCTTC,CASSPLQQTTYGYTF
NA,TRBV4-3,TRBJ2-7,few,TGCGCCAGCAGCCAAGTATTGTCTCCCTACGAGCAGTACTTC,CASSQVLSPYEQYF
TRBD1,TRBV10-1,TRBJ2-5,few,TGCGCCAGCAGTGAAGCTAGGGGGCGGGAGACCCAGTACTTC,CASSEARGRETQYF
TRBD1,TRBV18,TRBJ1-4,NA,TGTGCCAGCTCACGAACACAGGGGAACTATGAAAAGCTGTTTTTT,CASSRTQGNYEKLFF
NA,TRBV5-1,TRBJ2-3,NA,TGCGCCAGCAGCTTCAACAGGGAAATGGCAGATACGCAGTATTTT,CASSFNREMADTQYF
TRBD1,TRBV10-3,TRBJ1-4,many,TGTGCCATCAGTGCACAGGGGGCGAATGAAAAACTGTTTTTT,CAISAQGANEKLFF
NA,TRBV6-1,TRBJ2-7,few,TGTGCCAGCCGGGACCCCAGGGCCTACGAGCAGTACTTC,CASRDPRAYEQYF
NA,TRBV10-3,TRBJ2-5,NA,TGTGCCATCGGTAGGGGAATAGGCGAGACCCAGTACTTC,CAIGRGIGETQYF
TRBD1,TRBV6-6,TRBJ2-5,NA,TGTGCCAACAGCCCCCGGACAGGGGGCATTGAGACCCAGTACTTC,CANSPRTGGIETQYF
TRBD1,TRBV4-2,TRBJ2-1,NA,TGTGCCAGCAGCCAACTACCACAGGGGGCCAACAATGAGCAGTTCTTC,CASSQLPQGANNEQFF
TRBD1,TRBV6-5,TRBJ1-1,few,TGTGCCAGCAGAATGGACAGGCGGAACACTGAAGCTTCCTTT,CASRMDRRNTEASF
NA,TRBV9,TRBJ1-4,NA,TGTGCCAGCAGCACCACGGGGACAACTAATGAAAAACTGTTTTTT,CASSTTGTTNEKLFF
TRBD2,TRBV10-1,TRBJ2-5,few,TGCGCCAGCAGTGGAGGGACTAGCGCGGGGGAGACCCAGTACTTC,CASSGGTSAGETQYF
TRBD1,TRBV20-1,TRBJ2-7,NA,TGCAGTGCTAAGGAGGGACAGGCCTACGAGCAGTACTTC,CSAKEGQAYEQYF
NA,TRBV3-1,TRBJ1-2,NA,TGTGCCAGCGGTGGCTGGAACTATGGCTACACCTTC,CASGGWNYGYTF
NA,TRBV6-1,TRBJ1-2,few,TGTGCCAGCAGTGATTTTGGGGGAGGGACGTCCTATGGCTACACCTTC,CASSDFGGGTSYGYTF
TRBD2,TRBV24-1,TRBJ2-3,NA,TGTGCCACCAGTGATTCGGGACTACCCACAGATACGCAGTATTTT,CATSDSGLPTDTQYF
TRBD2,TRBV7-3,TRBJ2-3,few,TGTGCCAGCAGCGAGTTAGCGGGGCGTACAGATACGCAGTATTTT,CASSELAGRTDTQYF
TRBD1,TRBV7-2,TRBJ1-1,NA,TGTGCCAGCAGCTGGACCAGGACAGGGACCGAAGCTTTCTTT,CASSWTRTGTEAFF
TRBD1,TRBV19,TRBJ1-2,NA,TGTGCCAGTAGGGGGACAGGCGCGATTGGCGACTACACCTTC,CASRGTGAIGDYTF
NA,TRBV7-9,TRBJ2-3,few,TGTGCCAGCAGCCCCGAGGGGGCAGATACGCAGTATTTT,CASSPEGADTQYF
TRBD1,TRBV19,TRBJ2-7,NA,TGTGCCAGTAGTACCCGGACAGGGGGCACCTACGAGCAGTACTTC,CASSTRTGGTYEQYF
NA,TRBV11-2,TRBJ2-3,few,TGTGCCACGGTGGGACTCCGAGGCCCCACAGATACGCAGTATTTT,CATVGLRGPTDTQYF
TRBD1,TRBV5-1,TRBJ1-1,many,TGCGCCAGCAGCAGGGGACAGGGAGGCACTGAAGCTTTCTTT,CASSRGQGGTEAFF
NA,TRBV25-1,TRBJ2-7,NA,TGTGCCAGCGGAGGGTGGAACGAGCAGTACTTC,CASGGWNEQYF
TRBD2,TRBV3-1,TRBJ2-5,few,TGTGCCAGCAGCAGGACTAGCGCAATACAAGAGACCCAGTACTTC,CASSRTSAIQETQYF
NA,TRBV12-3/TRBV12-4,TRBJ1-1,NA,TGTGCCAGCAGTTTAACGCAGGAGAAGAACACTGAAGCTTTCTTT,CASSLTQEKNTEAFF
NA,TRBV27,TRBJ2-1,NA,TGTGCCAGTCGGTCGGAGGGCCATAATGAGCAGTTCTTC,CASRSEGHNEQFF
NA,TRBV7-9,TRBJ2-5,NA,TGTGCCAGCAGCTTAGTGACGGGGCCTGAGACCCAGTACTTC,CASSLVTGPETQYF
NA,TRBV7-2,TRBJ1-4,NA,TGTGCCAGCAGCTCTGGAGTGGGCTGGGGGGCAACAACCAATGAAAAACTGTTTTTT,CASSSGVGWGATTNEKLFF
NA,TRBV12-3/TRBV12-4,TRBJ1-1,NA,TGTGCCAGCAGCCAAACGACCTATGACGCTTTCTTT,CASSQTTYDAFF
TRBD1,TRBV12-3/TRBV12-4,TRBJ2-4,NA,TGTGCCAGCAGTTTAGGCCTGCTCTCAGGGGGCATTCAGTACTTC,CASSLGLLSGGIQYF
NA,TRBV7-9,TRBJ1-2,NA,TGTGCCAGCAGCTCGGTCCGACTGGAGACTGGGAAAAAGGGGGGCTACACCTTC,CASSSVRLETGKKGGYTF
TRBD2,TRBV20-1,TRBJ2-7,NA,TGCAGTGCTAGAGCCCGGGCGGGGGGACCCTACGAGCAGTACTTC,CSARARAGGPYEQYF
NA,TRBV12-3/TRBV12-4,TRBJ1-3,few,TGTGCCAGCAGTACACGGACAGCCTCTGGAAACACCATATATTTT,CASSTRTASGNTIYF
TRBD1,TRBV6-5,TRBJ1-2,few,TGTGCCAGCAGTTTGGACAGGGTGGTCTATGGCTACACCTTC,CASSLDRVVYGYTF
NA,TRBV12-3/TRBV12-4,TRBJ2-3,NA,TGTGCCAGCAGTTTTTCTGGACAGAGCACAGATACGCAGTATTTT,CASSFSGQSTDTQYF
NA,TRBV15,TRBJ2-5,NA,TGTGCCACCAGCAGAGATCGGGTGGGAGAGACCCAGTACTTC,CATSRDRVGETQYF
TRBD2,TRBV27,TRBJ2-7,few,TGTGCCAGCAGTTCTGCGGGACTAGCCTACGAGCAGTACTTC,CASSSAGLAYEQYF
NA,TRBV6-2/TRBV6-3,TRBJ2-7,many,TGTGCCAGCAGTACTACAGGGTCCTACGAGCAGTACTTC,CASSTTGSYEQYF
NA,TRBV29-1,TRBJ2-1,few,TGCAGCGTTGTGGGACGCCAGGGGCAGTTCTTC,CSVVGRQGQFF
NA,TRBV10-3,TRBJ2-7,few,TGTGCCATCAGTGGTACCGGGACCGCCTACGAGCAGTACTTC,CAISGTGTAYEQYF
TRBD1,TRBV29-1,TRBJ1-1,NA,TGCAGCGTAGAGGGACAGGGGAACACTGAAGCTTTCTTT,CSVEGQGNTEAFF
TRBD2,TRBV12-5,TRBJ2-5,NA,TGTGCTAGTGGATGGACTAGCGGGAGGTTAGAGACCCAGTACTTC,CASGWTSGRLETQYF
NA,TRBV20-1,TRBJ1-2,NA,TGCAGTGCTAGGACACACGACTCAGGTGGCTACACCTTC,CSARTHDSGGYTF